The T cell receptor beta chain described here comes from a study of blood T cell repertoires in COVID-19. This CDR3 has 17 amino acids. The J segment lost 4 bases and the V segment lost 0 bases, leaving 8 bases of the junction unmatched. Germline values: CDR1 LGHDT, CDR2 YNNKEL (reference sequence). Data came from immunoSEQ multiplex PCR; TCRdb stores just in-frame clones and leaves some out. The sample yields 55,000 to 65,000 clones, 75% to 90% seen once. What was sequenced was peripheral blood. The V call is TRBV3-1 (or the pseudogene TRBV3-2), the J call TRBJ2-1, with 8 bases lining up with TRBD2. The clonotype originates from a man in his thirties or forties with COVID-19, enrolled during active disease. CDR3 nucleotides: TGTGCCAGCAGCCAAGAAATGGCGGGAGGCGGGTACAATGAGCAGTTCTTC. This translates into CASSQEMAGGGYNEQFF.